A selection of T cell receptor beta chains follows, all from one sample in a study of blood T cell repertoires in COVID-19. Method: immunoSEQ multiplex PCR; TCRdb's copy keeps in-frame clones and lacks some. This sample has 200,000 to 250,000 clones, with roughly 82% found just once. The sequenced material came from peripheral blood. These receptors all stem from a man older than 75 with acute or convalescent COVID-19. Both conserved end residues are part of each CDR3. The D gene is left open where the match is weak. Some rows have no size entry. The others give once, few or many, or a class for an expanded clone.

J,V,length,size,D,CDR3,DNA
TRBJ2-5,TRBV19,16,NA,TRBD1,CASSTQGQYYQETQYF,TGTGCCAGTAGTACCCAGGGACAGTACTACCAAGAGACCCAGTACTTC
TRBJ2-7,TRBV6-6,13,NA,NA,CASSRGRIYEQYF,TGTGCCAGCAGTAGGGGGAGAATCTACGAGCAGTACTTC
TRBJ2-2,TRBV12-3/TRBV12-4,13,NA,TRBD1,CASGTVGTGELFF,TGTGCCAGTGGGACAGTCGGCACCGGGGAGCTGTTTTTT
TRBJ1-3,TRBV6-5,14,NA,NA,CASSRHNLGNTIYF,TGTGCCAGCAGTCGCCACAATTTAGGAAACACCATATATTTT
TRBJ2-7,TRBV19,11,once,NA,CASRDSYEQYF,TGTGCCAGTAGGGACAGCTACGAGCAGTACTTC
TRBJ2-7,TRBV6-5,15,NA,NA,CASRSEGLISYEQYF,TGTGCCAGCAGATCAGAAGGACTGATCTCCTACGAGCAGTACTTC
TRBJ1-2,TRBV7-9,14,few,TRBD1,CASSSSTGERGYTF,TGTGCCAGCAGCTCATCTACAGGGGAAAGAGGCTACACCTTC
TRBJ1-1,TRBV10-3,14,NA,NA,CATNDLAGDTEAFF,TGTGCCACCAATGACTTGGCGGGGGACACTGAAGCTTTCTTT
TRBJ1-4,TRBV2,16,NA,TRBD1,CASSEGAGTGLGKLFF,TGTGCCAGCAGTGAGGGGGCTGGGACAGGGCTTGGAAAACTGTTTTTT
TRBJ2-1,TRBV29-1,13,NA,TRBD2,CSGRLAGYNEQFF,TGCAGCGGCCGACTAGCGGGCTACAATGAGCAGTTCTTC
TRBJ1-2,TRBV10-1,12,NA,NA,CASSNTIYGYTF,TGCGCCAGCAGTAACACTATCTATGGCTACACCTTC
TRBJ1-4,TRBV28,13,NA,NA,CASRSGGNEKLFF,TGTGCCAGCCGGTCTGGCGGTAATGAAAAACTGTTTTTT
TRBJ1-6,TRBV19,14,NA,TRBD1,CASRVGQGRSPLHF,TGTGCCAGTAGGGTCGGACAGGGAAGATCACCCCTCCACTTT
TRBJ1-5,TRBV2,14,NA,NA,CASETGQGHQPQHF,TGTGCCAGCGAAACGGGGCAGGGGCATCAGCCCCAGCATTTT
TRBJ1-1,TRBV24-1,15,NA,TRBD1,CATSDTGVGRTEAFF,TGTGCCACCAGTGACACAGGGGTAGGGAGGACTGAAGCTTTCTTT
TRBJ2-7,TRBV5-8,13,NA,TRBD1,CASSRTGAYEQYF,TGTGCCAGTTCCCGGACAGGGGCCTACGAGCAGTACTTC
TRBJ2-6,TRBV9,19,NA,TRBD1,CASSAKGQGAFSGANVLTF,TGTGCCAGCAGCGCCAAAGGACAGGGGGCTTTCTCTGGGGCCAACGTCCTGACTTTC
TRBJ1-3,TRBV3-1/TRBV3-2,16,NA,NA,CASSQGQAVSGNTIYF,TGTGCCAGCAGCCAAGGACAGGCTGTCTCTGGAAACACCATATATTTT
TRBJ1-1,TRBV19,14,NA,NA,CASSPHTGNTEAFF,TGTGCCAGTAGTCCCCATACAGGGAACACTGAAGCTTTCTTT
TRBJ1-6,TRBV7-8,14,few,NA,CASSLRGNNSPLHF,TGTGCCAGCAGCTTACGGGGTAATAATTCACCCCTCCACTTT
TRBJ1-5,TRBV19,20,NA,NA,CASSSEYSRGAAYSNQPQHF,TGTGCCAGTAGCTCCGAATACTCCAGGGGTGCCGCTTATAGCAATCAGCCCCAGCATTTT
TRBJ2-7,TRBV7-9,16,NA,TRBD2,CASSEISGRGLYEQYF,TGTGCCAGCAGCGAAATTAGCGGGAGGGGACTCTACGAGCAGTACTTC
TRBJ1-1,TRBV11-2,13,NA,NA,CASSLPGNTEAFF,TGTGCCAGCAGTCTACCGGGGAACACTGAAGCTTTCTTT
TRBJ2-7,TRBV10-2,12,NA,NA,CATTRGQDEQYF,TGCGCCACGACCCGAGGGCAAGACGAGCAGTACTTC
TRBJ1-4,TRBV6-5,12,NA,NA,CASSFFGEKLFF,TGTGCCAGCAGTTTTTTCGGGGAAAAACTGTTTTTT
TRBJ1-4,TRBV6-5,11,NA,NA,CASSQNEKLFF,TGTGCCAGCAGCCAGAATGAAAAACTGTTTTTT
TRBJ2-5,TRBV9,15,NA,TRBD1,CASSVVGQVQETQYF,TGTGCCAGCAGCGTAGTGGGACAGGTCCAAGAGACCCAGTACTTC
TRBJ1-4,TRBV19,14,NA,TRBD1,CASSSTGTVEKLFF,TGTGCCAGTAGTTCAACCGGGACAGTGGAAAAACTGTTTTTT
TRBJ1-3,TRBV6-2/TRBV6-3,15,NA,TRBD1,CASSWGQGSGNTIYF,TGTGCCAGCAGTTGGGGACAGGGCTCTGGAAACACCATATATTTT
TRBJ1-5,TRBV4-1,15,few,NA,CASSPEGGKSQPQHF,TGCGCCAGCAGCCCAGAAGGGGGAAAGAGTCAGCCCCAGCATTTT
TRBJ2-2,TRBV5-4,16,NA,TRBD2,CASSYGTSGSYGELFF,TGTGCCAGCAGCTACGGGACTAGCGGGAGCTACGGGGAGCTGTTTTTT
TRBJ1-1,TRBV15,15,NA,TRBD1,CATSRQNRGRTEAFF,TGTGCCACCAGCAGACAAAACAGGGGGCGCACTGAAGCTTTCTTT
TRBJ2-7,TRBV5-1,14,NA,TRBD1,CASSPGQGAREQYF,TGCGCCAGCAGCCCTGGACAGGGGGCGAGGGAGCAGTACTTC
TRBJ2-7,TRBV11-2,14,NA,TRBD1,CASSLGQGVGEQYF,TGTGCCAGCAGCTTAGGACAGGGGGTGGGAGAGCAGTACTTC
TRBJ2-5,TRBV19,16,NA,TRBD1,CASSTPGDRDSETQYF,TGTGCCAGTAGTACCCCCGGGGACAGGGATTCGGAGACCCAGTACTTC
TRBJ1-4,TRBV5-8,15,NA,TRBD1,CASSWAGTASEKLFF,TGTGCCAGTTCTTGGGCCGGGACAGCGAGTGAAAAACTGTTTTTT
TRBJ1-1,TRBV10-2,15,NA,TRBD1,CASSGVVTGGTEAFF,TGCGCCAGCAGCGGGGTGGTGACAGGGGGGACTGAAGCTTTCTTT
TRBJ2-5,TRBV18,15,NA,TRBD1,CASSPGTGGEETQYF,TGTGCCAGCTCACCTGGGACAGGGGGAGAGGAGACCCAGTACTTC
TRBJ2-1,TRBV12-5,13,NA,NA,CASGLDQYNEQFF,TGTGCTAGTGGTTTGGATCAGTACAATGAGCAGTTCTTC
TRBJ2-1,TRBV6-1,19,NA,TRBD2,CASSEIGSGGARSYNEQFF,TGTGCCAGCAGTGAAATCGGTAGCGGGGGGGCACGGTCCTACAATGAGCAGTTCTTC
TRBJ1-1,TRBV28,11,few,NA,CASRLNTEAFF,TGTGCCAGCAGACTCAACACTGAAGCTTTCTTT
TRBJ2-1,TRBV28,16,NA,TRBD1,CASKVIGGAPYNEQFF,TGTGCCAGCAAAGTTATAGGGGGCGCGCCCTACAATGAGCAGTTCTTC
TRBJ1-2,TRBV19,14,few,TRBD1,CASSVQGAYYGYTF,TGTGCCAGTAGTGTGCAGGGGGCTTACTATGGCTACACCTTC
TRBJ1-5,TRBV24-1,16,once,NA,CATSASGGGNNQPQHF,TGTGCCACCAGTGCCTCGGGAGGGGGGAACAATCAGCCCCAGCATTTT
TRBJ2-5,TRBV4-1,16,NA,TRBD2,CASSQGGTSGQETQYF,TGCGCCAGCAGCCAAGGCGGGACTAGCGGACAAGAGACCCAGTACTTC
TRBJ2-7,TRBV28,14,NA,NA,CASTLPASNYEQYF,TGTGCCAGCACCTTGCCGGCTAGTAACTACGAGCAGTACTTC
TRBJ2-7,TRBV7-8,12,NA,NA,CASSRDFYEQYF,TGTGCCAGCAGCCGGGACTTCTACGAGCAGTACTTC
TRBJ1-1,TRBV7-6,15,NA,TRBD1,CASSLQGGRNTEAFF,TGTGCCAGCAGCTTACAGGGGGGCAGAAACACTGAAGCTTTCTTT
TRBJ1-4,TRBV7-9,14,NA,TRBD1,CASSQGQGEEKLFF,TGTGCCAGCAGCCAGGGACAGGGAGAAGAAAAACTGTTTTTT
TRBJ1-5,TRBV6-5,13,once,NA,CAIAQGRGQPQHF,TGTGCCATTGCACAGGGAAGGGGTCAGCCCCAGCATTTT
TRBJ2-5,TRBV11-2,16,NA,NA,CASSLDRVAGVETQYF,TGTGCCAGCAGCTTAGATAGAGTTGCAGGGGTGGAGACCCAGTACTTC
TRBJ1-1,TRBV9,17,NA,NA,CASSVEGRRTMNTEAFF,TGTGCCAGCAGCGTAGAGGGCAGGAGGACTATGAACACTGAAGCTTTCTTT
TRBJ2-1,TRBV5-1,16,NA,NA,CASSSYGEIISNEQFF,TGCGCCAGCAGCTCCTATGGGGAGATTATTAGCAATGAGCAGTTCTTC